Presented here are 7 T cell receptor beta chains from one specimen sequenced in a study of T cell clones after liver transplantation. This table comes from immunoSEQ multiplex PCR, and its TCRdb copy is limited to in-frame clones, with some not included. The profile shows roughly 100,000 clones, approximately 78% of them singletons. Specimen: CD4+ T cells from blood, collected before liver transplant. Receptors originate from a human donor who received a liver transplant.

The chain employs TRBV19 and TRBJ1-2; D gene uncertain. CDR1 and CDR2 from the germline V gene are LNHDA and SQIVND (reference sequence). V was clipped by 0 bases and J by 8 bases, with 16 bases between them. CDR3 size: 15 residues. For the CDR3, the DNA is TGTGCCAGTAGTATAGATGCCAGAGACCCGAGGGGCTACACCTTC. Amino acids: CASSIDARDPRGYTF.

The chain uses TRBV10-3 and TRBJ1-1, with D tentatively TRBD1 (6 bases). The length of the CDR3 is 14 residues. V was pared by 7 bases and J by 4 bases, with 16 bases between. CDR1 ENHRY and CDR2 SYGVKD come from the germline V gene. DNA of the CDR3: TGTGCCATCAACAAACAGGGCGGTAGCACTGAAGCTTTCTTT. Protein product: CAINKQGGSTEAFF.

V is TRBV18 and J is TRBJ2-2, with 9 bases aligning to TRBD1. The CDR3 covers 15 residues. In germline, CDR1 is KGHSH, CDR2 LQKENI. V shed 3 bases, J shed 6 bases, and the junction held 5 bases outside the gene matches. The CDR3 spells CASSPGDRAAGELFF. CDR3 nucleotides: TGTGCCAGCTCACCGGGGGACAGGGCTGCCGGGGAGCTGTTTTTT.

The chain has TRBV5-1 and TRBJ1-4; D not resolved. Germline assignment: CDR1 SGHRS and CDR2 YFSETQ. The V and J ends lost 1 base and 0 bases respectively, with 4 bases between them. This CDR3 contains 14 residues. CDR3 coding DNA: TGCGCCAGCAGCTTGACAGCAACTAATGAAAAACTGTTTTTT. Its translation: CASSLTATNEKLFF.

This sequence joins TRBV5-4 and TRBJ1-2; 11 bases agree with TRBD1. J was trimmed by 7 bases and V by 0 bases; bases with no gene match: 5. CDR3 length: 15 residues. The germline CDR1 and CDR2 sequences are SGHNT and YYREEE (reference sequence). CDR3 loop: CASSLVGQGARGYTF. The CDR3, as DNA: TGTGCCAGCAGCTTGGTTGGACAGGGGGCGCGTGGCTACACCTTC.

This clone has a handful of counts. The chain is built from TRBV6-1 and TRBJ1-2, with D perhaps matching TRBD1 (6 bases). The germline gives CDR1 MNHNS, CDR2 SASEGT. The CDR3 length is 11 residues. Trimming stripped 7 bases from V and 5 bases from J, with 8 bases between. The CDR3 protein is CASTGQYGYTF. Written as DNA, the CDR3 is TGTGCCAGCACCGGACAGTATGGCTACACCTTC.

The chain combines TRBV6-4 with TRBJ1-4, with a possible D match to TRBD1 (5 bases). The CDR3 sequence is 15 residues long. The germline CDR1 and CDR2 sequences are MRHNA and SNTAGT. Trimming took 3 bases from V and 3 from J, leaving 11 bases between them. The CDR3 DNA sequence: TGTGCCAGCAGTGAGGGGCGGACGTCTAATGAAAAACTGTTTTTT. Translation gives CASSEGRTSNEKLFF.